The T cell receptor (beta chain) under discussion was sequenced for a study of tumor and adjacent non-tumor tissue in lung cancer. Turning to the study itself: Patients comprised over 9 adenocarcinoma, 2 squamous cell carcinoma and 1 small cell lung cancer. Overall study findings and caveats: Significantly higher TCR diversity was found in tumor than normal lung. Shorter survival was associated with higher TCR diversity in tumors. Normal lung showed higher cumulative top 100 clone frequency than tumor.

A modified ARM-PCR protocol with three rounds of nested PCR amplified TCRbeta. MiXCR was run by TCRdb on the multiplex PCR reads, yielding one entry per CDR3 protein. The sample includes 85,000 to 130,000 distinct CDR3 sequences, about 60% of them seen just once. This clonotype has at least ten counts. The target antigen is unknown. This sample's RNA came from whole unsorted tissue. The normal lung tissue was taken more than 3 cm from the tumor edge. The TCR comes from a man aged 25-45 years with non-small cell lung cancer. The sample consisted of distant non-tumor lung tissue.

CDR3 coding DNA: TGTGCCAGCAGCTATCGGACTAGCTCCGACACCGGGGAGCTGTTTTTT. It encodes CASSYRTSSDTGELFF. The V gene is TRBV5-6, the J gene TRBJ2-2, with 8 bases that match TRBD2. With 3 bases clipped from V and 3 bases from J, the junction kept 7 bases outside the gene matches. The CDR3 totals 16 residues. Germline-derived CDR1 and CDR2 are SGHDT and YYEEEE.